This is a list of T cell receptor beta chains from one sample in a study of cytomegalovirus exposure and HLA in healthy donors. This table comes from immunoSEQ multiplex PCR, and its TCRdb copy is limited to in-frame clones, with some not included. Among 100,000 or so clones listed, about three quarters were seen once. Material for sequencing was PBMCs. The receptors here all came from a man in his forties in good health and CMV-seronegative. The CDR3 runs from the conserved cysteine through the conserved F or W. A D gene is named only where the DNA matches it firmly. Size tells how often a clone was seen (once, few, many) or the class of an expanded clone, and some rows leave it out.

cdr3_nt,cdr3_aa,d_call,clone_size,v_call,j_call
TGTGCCAGCAGTTTCGGGACAGGGGATACGCAGTATTTT,CASSFGTGDTQYF,TRBD1,-,TRBV6-5,TRBJ2-3
TGCGCCAGCAGCTCTAGCGGGGGTTGGGATACGCAGTATTTT,CASSSSGGWDTQYF,TRBD2,few,TRBV5-1,TRBJ2-3
TGTGCCAGCCGCGACAGCTTTCGAGGCTACACCTTC,CASRDSFRGYTF,-,-,TRBV7-9,TRBJ1-2
TGTGCCAGCAGTTCGCACAGGGGGGCCCCAGATACGCAGTATTTT,CASSSHRGAPDTQYF,TRBD1,-,TRBV6-5,TRBJ2-3
TGTGCCAGCAGCGCCTGGTTGAGCGGGGGGACCTACGAGCAGTACTTC,CASSAWLSGGTYEQYF,TRBD2,-,TRBV2,TRBJ2-7
TGTGCCAGCAGCCACTTGAGGGGACAGCCTCAGTACTTC,CASSHLRGQPQYF,TRBD1,-,TRBV13,TRBJ2-5
TGTGCCAGCAGCGTTACTCGCACAGATACGCAGTATTTT,CASSVTRTDTQYF,-,-,TRBV6-4,TRBJ2-3
TGTGCCAGCAGCTTCGGGGTAGGTGGTGGCTACACCTTC,CASSFGVGGGYTF,-,-,TRBV11-2,TRBJ1-2
TGCGCCAGCAGCTTGGGGCAGGGGTCTTCACCCCTCCACTTT,CASSLGQGSSPLHF,-,-,TRBV5-1,TRBJ1-6
TGTGCCAGCAGTCCCGTGACAGGGGCGGCCTACAATGAGCAGTTCTTC,CASSPVTGAAYNEQFF,TRBD1,-,TRBV28,TRBJ2-1
TGTGCCATCAGTGAGTTTGAGACAGGTCTTCATTTT,CAISEFETGLHF,-,-,TRBV10-3,TRBJ1-5
TGTGCCAGTAGGACAGGGGAGGGGGACACTGAAGCTTTCTTT,CASRTGEGDTEAFF,TRBD1,-,TRBV19,TRBJ1-1
TGTGCCAGCAGTGACCGGGCAGGGGGCACGGGGGCTGAAGCTTTCTTT,CASSDRAGGTGAEAFF,TRBD1,-,TRBV2,TRBJ1-1
TGCGCCAGCAGCTCTGGACAGGGACTTTGGAGTGGGGGCTACACCTTC,CASSSGQGLWSGGYTF,TRBD1,few,TRBV5-1,TRBJ1-2
TGTGCCAGCAGTGGAAAGAGCTCCTATAATTCACCCCTCCACTTT,CASSGKSSYNSPLHF,-,few,TRBV6-1,TRBJ1-6
TGCGCCAGCAGCCAAGATATAGGGCGGGTGGGGGATACGCAGTATTTT,CASSQDIGRVGDTQYF,-,-,TRBV4-3,TRBJ2-3
TGTGCCAGCAGCACAGGGGGAGATTACGAGCAGTACTTC,CASSTGGDYEQYF,TRBD1,few,TRBV5-6,TRBJ2-7
TGTGCCAGCAGTTACTCGGGTTCTAGGAACACTGAAGCTTTCTTT,CASSYSGSRNTEAFF,-,-,TRBV6-5,TRBJ1-1
TGTGCCAGCAGCACCTGGAAGGGGGCAGGGGCCAACGTCCTGACTTTC,CASSTWKGAGANVLTF,TRBD1,-,TRBV9,TRBJ2-6